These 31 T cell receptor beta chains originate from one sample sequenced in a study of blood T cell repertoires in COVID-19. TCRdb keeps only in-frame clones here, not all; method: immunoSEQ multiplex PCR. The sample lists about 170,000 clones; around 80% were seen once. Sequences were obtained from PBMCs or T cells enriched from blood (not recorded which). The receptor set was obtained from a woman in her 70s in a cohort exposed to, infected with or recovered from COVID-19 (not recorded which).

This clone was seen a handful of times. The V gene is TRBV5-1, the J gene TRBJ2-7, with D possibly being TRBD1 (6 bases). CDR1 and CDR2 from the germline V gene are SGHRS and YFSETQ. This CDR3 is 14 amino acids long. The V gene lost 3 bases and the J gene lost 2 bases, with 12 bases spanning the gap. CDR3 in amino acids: CASSSGHGTYEQYF. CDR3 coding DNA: TGCGCCAGCAGCTCGGGACACGGGACCTACGAGCAGTACTTC.

The CDR3 spells CANTGRGYTDTQYF. As DNA, the CDR3 is TGTGCCAATACTGGACGGGGGTACACAGATACGCAGTATTTT. V gene TRBV19 combines with J gene TRBJ2-3; possibly TRBD2 for D (6 bases). The length of the CDR3 is 14 residues. Trimming removed 10 bases from V and 2 bases from J, with 16 bases in between. The germline CDR1 and CDR2 sequences are LNHDA and SQIVND (reference sequence).

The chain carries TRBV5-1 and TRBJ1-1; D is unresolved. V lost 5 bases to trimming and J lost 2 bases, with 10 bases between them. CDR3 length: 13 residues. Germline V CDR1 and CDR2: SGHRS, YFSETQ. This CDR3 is CASRAMSNTEAFF. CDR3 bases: TGCGCCAGCAGGGCAATGTCCAACACTGAAGCTTTCTTT.

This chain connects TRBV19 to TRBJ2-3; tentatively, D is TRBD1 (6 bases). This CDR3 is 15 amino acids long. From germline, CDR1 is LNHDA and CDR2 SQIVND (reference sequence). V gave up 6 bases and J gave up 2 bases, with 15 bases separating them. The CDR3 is CASSTGPPDTDTQYF. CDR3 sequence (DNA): TGTGCCAGTAGCACAGGGCCACCGGACACAGATACGCAGTATTTT.

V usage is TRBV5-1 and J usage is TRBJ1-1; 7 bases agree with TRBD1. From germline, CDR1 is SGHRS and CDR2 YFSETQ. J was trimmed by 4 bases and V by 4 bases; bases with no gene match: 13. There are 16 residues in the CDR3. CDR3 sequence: CASSLARQGTITEAFF. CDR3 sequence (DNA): TGCGCCAGCAGCCTGGCGCGACAGGGAACTATCACTGAAGCTTTCTTT.

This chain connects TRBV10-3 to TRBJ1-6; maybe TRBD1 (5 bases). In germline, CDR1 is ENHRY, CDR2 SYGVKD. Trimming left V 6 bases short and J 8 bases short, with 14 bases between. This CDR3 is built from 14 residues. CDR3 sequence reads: CAISGRQGDSPLHF. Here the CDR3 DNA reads TGTGCCATCAGCGGGAGGCAGGGCGATTCACCCCTCCACTTT.

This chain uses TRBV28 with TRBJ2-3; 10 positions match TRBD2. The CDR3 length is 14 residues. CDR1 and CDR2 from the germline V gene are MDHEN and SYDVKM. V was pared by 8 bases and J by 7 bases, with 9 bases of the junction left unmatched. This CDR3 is CASGASGSIYTQYF. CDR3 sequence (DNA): TGTGCCAGCGGCGCTAGCGGGAGTATTTATACGCAGTATTTT.

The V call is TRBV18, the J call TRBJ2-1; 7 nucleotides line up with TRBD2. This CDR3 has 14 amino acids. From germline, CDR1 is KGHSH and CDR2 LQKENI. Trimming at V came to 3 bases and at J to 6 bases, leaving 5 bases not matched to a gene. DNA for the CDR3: TGTGCCAGCTCACCCATGCGCGGGAGCAATGAGCAGTTCTTC. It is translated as CASSPMRGSNEQFF.

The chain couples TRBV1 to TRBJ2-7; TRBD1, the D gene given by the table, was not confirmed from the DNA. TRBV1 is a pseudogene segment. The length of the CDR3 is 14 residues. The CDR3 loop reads CTSSRDRGRYEQYF. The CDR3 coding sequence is TGCACCAGCAGTCGCGACAGGGGGCGGTACGAGCAGTACTTC.

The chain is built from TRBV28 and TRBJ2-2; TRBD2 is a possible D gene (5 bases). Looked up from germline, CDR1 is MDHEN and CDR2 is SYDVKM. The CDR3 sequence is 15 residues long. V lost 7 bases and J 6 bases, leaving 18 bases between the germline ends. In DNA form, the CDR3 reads TGTGCCAGCATGGGAGTACCGTTAGTTCCCGGGGAGCTGTTTTTT. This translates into CASMGVPLVPGELFF.

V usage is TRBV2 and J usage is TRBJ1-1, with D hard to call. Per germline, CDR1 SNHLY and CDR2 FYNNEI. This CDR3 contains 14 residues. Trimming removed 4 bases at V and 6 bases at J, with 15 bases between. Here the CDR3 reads CASSVQVVRSEAFF. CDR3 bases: TGTGCCAGCAGTGTGCAGGTGGTTAGGTCTGAAGCTTTCTTT.

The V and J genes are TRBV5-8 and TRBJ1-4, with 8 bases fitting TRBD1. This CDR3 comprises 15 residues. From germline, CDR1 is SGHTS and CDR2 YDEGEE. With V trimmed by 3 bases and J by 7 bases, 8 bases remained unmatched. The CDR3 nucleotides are TGTGCCAGCAGCTCCGGGACAGGAGAAGGTGAAAAACTGTTTTTT. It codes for CASSSGTGEGEKLFF.

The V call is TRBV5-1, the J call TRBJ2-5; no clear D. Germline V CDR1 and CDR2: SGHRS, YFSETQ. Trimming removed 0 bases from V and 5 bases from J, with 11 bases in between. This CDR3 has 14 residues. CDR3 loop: CASSLGGAEETQYF. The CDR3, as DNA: TGCGCCAGCAGCTTGGGCGGAGCAGAGGAGACCCAGTACTTC.

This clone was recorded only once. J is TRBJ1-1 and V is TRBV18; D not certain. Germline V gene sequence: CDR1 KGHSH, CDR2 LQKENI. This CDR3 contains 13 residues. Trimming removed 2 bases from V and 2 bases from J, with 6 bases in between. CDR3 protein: CASSPSLNTEAFF. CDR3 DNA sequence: TGTGCCAGCTCACCATCACTTAACACTGAAGCTTTCTTT.

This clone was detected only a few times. The CDR3 loop reads CAIRLTSGRASGGELFF. CDR3 coding DNA: TGTGCCATCAGGCTAACTAGCGGGAGGGCCTCCGGCGGGGAGCTGTTTTTT. The chain couples TRBV10-3 to TRBJ2-2; 13 positions agree with TRBD2. This CDR3 contains 17 residues. The V segment lost 6 bases and the J segment 7 bases; nucleotides outside the gene matches: 11. Germline lookup yields CDR1 ENHRY and CDR2 SYGVKD.

The CDR3 DNA sequence: TGTGCCAGCTCCCCAGGGGGCAATCAGCCCCAGCATTTT. Its translation is CASSPGGNQPQHF. V is TRBV12-3 or TRBV12-4 and J is TRBJ1-5; D is possibly TRBD1 (6 bases). There are 13 residues in the CDR3. V was clipped by 8 bases and J by 2 bases, with 10 bases between them.

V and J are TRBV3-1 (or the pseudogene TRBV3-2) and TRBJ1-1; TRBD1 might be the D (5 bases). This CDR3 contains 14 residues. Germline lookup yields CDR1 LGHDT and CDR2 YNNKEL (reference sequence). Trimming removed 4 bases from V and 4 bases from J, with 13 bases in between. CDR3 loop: CASSPGNYGTEAFF. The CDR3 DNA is TGTGCCAGCAGCCCAGGGAATTATGGCACTGAAGCTTTCTTT.

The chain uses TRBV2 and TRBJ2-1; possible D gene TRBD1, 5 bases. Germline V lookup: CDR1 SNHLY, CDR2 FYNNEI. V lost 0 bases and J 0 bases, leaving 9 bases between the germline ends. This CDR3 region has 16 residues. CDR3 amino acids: CASSEAGRASYNEQFF. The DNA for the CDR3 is TGTGCCAGCAGTGAAGCGGGCAGGGCCTCCTACAATGAGCAGTTCTTC.

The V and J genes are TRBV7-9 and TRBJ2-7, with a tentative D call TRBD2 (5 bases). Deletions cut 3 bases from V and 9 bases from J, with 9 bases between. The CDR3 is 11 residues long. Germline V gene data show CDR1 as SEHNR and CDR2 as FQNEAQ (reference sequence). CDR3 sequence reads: CASSLLAGQYF. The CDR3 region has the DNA TGTGCCAGCAGCTTGCTAGCAGGGCAGTACTTC.

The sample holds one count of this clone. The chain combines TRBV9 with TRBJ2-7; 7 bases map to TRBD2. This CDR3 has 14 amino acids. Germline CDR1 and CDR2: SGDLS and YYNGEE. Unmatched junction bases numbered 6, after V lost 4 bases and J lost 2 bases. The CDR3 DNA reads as TGTGCCAGCAGCTACGGAAGCGGGGCCTACGAGCAGTACTTC. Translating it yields CASSYGSGAYEQYF.

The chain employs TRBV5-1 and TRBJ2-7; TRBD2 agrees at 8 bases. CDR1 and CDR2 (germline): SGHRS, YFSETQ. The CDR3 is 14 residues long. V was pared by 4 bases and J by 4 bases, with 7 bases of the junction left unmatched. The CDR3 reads CASSPMGLEYEQYF. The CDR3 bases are TGCGCCAGCAGCCCCATGGGACTAGAGTACGAGCAGTACTTC.

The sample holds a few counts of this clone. CDR3 amino acids: CASSQQGYEAFF. The CDR3 nucleotides are TGTGCCAGCAGCCAACAGGGGTATGAAGCTTTCTTT. V and J are TRBV14 and TRBJ1-1; TRBD1 is a possible D gene (6 bases). The CDR3 runs to 12 residues. Trimming removed 2 bases from V and 7 bases from J, with 8 bases in between. Germline V gene lookup returns CDR1 SGHDN and CDR2 FVKESK.

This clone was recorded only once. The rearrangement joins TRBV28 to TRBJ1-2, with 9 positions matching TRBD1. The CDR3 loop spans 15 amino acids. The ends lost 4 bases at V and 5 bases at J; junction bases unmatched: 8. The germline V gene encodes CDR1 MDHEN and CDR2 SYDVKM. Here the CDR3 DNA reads TGTGCCAGCAGTTACAGGGGGCGAGGGAGTTATGGCTACACCTTC. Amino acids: CASSYRGRGSYGYTF.

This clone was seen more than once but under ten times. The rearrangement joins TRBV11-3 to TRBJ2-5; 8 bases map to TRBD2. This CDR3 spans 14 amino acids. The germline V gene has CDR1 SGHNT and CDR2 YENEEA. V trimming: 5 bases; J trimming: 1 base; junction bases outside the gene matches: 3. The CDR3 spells CASSPTSAQETQYF. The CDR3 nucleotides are TGTGCCAGCAGCCCGACTAGCGCCCAAGAGACCCAGTACTTC. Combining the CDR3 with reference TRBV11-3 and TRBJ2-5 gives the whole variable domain EAGVVQSPRYKIIEKKQPVAFWCNPISGHNTLYWYLQNLGQGPELLIRYENEEAVDDSQLPKDRFSAERLKGVDSTLKIQPAELGDSAVYLCASSPTSAQETQYFGPGTRLLVL.

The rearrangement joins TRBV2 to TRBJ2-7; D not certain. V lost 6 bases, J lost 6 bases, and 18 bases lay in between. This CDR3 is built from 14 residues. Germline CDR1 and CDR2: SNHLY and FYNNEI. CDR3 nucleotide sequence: TGTGCCAGCAGGCCTTCTAGAGATTTGGGCGAGCAGTACTTC. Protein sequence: CASRPSRDLGEQYF.

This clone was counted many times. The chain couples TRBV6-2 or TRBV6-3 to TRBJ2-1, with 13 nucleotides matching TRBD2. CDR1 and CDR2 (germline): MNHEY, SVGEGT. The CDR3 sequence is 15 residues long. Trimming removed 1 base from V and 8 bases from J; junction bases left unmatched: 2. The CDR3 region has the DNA TGTGCCAGCAGTTACTGGACTAGCGGGAGAGATGAGCAGTTCTTC. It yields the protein CASSYWTSGRDEQFF.

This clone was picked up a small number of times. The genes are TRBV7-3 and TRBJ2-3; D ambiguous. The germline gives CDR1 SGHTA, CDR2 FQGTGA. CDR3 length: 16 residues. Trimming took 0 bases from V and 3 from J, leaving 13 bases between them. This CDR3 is CASSLTRGSGTDTQYF. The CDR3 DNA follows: TGTGCCAGCAGCTTAACGCGCGGATCGGGTACAGATACGCAGTATTTT.

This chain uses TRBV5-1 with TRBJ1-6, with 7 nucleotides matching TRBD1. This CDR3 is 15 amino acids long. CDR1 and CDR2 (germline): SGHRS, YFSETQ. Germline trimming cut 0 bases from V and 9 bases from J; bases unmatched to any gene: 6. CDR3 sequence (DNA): TGCGCCAGCAGCTTGGTCGGGGACAGAGTTTCACCCCTCCACTTT. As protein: CASSLVGDRVSPLHF.

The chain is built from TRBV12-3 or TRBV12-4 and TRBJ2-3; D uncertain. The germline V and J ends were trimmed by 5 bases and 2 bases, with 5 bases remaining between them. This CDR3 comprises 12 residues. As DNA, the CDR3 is TGTGCCAGCAGTCTCTACACAGATACGCAGTATTTT. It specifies CASSLYTDTQYF.

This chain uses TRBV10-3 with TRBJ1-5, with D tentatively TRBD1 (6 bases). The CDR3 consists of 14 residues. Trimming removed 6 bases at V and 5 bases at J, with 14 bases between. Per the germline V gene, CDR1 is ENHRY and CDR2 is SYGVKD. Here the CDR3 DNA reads TGTGCCATCAGCTCCGGACAGCGAGATCAGCCCCAGCATTTT. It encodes CAISSGQRDQPQHF.

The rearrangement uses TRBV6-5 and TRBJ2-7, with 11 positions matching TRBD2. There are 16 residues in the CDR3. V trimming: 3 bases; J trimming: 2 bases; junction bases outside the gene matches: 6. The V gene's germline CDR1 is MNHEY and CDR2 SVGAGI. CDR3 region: CASSYSGRAGAYEQYF. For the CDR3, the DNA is TGTGCCAGCAGTTATAGCGGGAGGGCCGGGGCCTACGAGCAGTACTTC.